This TCR beta chain stems from a study of T cell repertoires in cytomegalovirus infection (dated 2019 in TCRdb). Looking at the study overall: Donor HLA type was relevant to the analysis, as public TCR beta signatures indicated carriage of CMV infection together with the matching HLA type.

This clonotype was seen many times. Its antigen is not yet known. The sample holds no much larger clone one base away, and base qualities are not on file. Overall results and qualifications from the work: Carriers of CMV infection plus the relevant HLA type were discriminated by the cumulative frequency of public TCR beta family members in the study cohort and in an independent approximately 350-donor cohort. The ex vivo response was dominated by HLA-C-restricted CMV-specific TCR beta clonotypes, which also provided the single most frequent clonotype in two of eight donors.

Sequencing was performed on an Illumina HiSeq 1500. The public reads were reprocessed in TCRdb via fastp at Q25 and MiXCR, keeping in-frame beta chains. Identical CDR3 protein sequences are pooled into one entry, listed with their most common genes and DNA. Here the sample has some 400,000 distinct CDR3 sequences; 30% to 40% occur a single time. The ten largest clones represent roughly 15% of the sample. Trimming leaves V shorter by 4 bases and J shorter by 7 bases, with the junction holding 9 bases beyond the gene matches. For CDR1 and CDR2, the germline V gene lists MNHNS and SASEGT. The CDR3 has 14 amino acids, counting the end cysteine and phenylalanine. Only the CDR3 DNA is retained, 42 bases long and in frame from the first base.

The TCR sequence derives from a human donor in good health (CMV status not recorded). Some clones in this sample may be carry-over from other donors' samples. The chain links TRBV6-1 with TRBJ1-2, with 7 middle bases fitting TRBD1. What was sequenced was PBMCs. This receptor has the CDR3 CASSGLPTGIGYTF. The nucleotide sequence reads TGTGCCAGCAGTGGTTTACCGACAGGGATTGGCTACACCTTC.